This TCR beta chain was recovered during a study of CD8+ T cells in alopecia areata. This CDR3 has 15 amino acids. The germline V gene has CDR1 SGHRS and CDR2 YFSETQ. The V and J ends lost 0 bases and 0 bases respectively, with 9 bases between them. cDNA prepared by RNA extraction and subsequent reverse transcription served as the template for sequencing. Sequencing used immunoSEQ multiplex PCR; TCRdb keeps in-frame clones, though not all of them. The data contain some 190,000 clones, roughly three fifths of them singletons. Treatment specified: oral pan-JAK inhibitor, 5-10 mg twice daily. The rearrangement joins TRBV5-1 to TRBJ1-2; D remains unclear. This specimen was CD4+ T cells sorted from blood, taken at roughly week 45, from a patient treated with tofacitinib. The TCR was taken from a human donor with alopecia areata. As DNA, the CDR3 is TGCGCCAGCAGCTTGGAGACAAAAGCTAACTATGGCTACACCTTC. Translated, it gives CASSLETKANYGYTF.